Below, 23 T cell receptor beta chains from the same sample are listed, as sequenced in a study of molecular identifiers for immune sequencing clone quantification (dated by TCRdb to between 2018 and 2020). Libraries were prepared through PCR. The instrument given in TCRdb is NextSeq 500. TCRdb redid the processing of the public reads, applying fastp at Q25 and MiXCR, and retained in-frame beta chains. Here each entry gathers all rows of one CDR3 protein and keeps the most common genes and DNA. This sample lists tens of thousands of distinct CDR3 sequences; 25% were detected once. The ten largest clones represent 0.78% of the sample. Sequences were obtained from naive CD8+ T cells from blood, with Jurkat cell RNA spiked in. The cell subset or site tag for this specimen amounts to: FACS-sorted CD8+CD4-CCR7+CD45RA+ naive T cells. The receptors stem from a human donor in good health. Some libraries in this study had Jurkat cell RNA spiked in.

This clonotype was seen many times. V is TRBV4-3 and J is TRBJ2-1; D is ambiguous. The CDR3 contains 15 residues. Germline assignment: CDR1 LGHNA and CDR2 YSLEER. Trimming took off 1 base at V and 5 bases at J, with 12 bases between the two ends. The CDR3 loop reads CASSQVGVVDNEQFF. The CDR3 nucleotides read TGCGCCAGCAGCCAAGTTGGGGTAGTAGACAATGAGCAGTTCTTC.

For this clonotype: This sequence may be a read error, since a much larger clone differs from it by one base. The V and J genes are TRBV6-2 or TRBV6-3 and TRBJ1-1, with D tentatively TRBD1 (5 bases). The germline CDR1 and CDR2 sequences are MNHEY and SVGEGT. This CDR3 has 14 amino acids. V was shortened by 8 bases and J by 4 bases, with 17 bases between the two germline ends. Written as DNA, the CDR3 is TGTGCCAGCTGTTGGACAAGGGACTTCACTGAAGCTTTCTTT. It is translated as CASCWTRDFTEAFF.

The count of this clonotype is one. CDR3 residues: CASSSLDSGNNQPQHF. The CDR3 DNA reads as TGTGCCAGCAGTTCCCTCGATTCAGGAAACAATCAGCCCCAGCATTTT. The chain uses TRBV12-3 or TRBV12-4 and TRBJ1-5; D is ambiguous. With 4 bases removed from V and 3 bases from J, the gap between germline ends came to 16 bases. The CDR3 spans 16 residues.

The CDR3 region is CASSGWGLTDTQYF. CDR3 DNA: TGTGCCAGCAGTGGCTGGGGGTTGACAGATACGCAGTATTTT. The V call is TRBV27, the J call TRBJ2-3; D may be TRBD1 or TRBD2 (5 bases each). V was clipped by 5 bases and J by 3 bases, with 12 bases between them. This CDR3 contains 14 residues. Germline CDR1 reads MNHEY; CDR2 reads SMNVEV (reference sequence).

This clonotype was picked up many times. As DNA, the CDR3 is TGTGCCAGCAGACGGACAGACCATAAAGAAGCTTTCTTT. Its translation: CASRRTDHKEAFF. V gene TRBV7-9 combines with J gene TRBJ1-1; weak D call: TRBD1 (6 bases). The CDR3 runs to 13 residues. Germline V gene sequence: CDR1 SEHNR, CDR2 FQNEAQ (reference sequence). The ends were cut back, 6 bases at V and 8 bases at J, with 16 bases in the middle.

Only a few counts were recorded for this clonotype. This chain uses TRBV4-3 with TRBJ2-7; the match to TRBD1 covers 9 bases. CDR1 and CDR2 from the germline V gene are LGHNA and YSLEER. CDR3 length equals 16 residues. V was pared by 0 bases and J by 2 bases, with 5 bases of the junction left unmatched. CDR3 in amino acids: CASSQDTGGYPYEQYF. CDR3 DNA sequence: TGCGCCAGCAGCCAAGATACAGGGGGCTATCCCTACGAGCAGTACTTC.

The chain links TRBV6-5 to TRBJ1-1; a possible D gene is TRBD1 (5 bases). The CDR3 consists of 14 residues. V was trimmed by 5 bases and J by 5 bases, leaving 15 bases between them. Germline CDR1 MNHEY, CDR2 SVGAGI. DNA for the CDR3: TGTGCCAGCAGTCGCGGGGGGGATGGGACTGAAGCTTTCTTT. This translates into CASSRGGDGTEAFF.

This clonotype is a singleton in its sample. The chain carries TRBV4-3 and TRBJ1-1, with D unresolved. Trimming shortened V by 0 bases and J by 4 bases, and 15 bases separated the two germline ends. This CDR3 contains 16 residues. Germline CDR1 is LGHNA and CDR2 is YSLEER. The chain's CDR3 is CASSQDSTGSSTEAFF. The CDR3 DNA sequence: TGCGCCAGCAGCCAAGATAGTACCGGGTCCTCCACTGAAGCTTTCTTT.

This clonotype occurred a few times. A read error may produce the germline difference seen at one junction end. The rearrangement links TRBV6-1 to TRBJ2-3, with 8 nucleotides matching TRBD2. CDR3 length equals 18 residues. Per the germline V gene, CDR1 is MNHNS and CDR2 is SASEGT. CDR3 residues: CAGSEPRLTSGRTDTQYF. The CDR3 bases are TGTGCCGGCAGTGAACCGCGTCTCACTAGCGGACGCACAGATACGCAGTATTTT.

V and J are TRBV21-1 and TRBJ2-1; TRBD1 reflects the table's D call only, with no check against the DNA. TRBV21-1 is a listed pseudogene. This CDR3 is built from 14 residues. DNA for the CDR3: TGTGCCAGCAGCAAAGCCCATCCAGGGGGTGAGCAGTTCTTC. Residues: CASSKAHPGGEQFF.

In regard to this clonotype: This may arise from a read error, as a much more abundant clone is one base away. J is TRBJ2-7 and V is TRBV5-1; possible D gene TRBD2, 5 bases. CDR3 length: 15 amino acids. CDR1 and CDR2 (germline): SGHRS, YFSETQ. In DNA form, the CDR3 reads TGCGCCGGCAGCTTGACCGAAATACGGGGTTACGAGCAGTACTTC. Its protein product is CAGSLTEIRGYEQYF.

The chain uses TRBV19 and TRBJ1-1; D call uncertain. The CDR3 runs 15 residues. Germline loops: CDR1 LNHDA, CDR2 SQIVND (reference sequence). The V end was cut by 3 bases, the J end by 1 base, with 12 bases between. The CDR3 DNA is TGTGCCAGTAGTATCTTTAAGGGAACGAACACTGAAGCTTTCTTT. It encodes CASSIFKGTNTEAFF. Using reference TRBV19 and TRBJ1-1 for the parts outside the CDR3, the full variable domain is DGGITQSPKYLFRKEGQNVTLSCEQNLNHDAMYWYRQDPGQGLRLIYYSQIVNDFQKGDIAEGYSVSREKKESFPLTVTSAQKNPTAFYLCASSIFKGTNTEAFFGQGTRLTVV.

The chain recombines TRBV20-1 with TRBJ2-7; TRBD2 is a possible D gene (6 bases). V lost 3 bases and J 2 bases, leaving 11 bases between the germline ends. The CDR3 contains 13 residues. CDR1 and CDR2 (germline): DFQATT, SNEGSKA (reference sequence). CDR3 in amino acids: CSARRTNPYEQYF. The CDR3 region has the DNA TGCAGTGCTAGGCGGACTAACCCCTACGAGCAGTACTTC.

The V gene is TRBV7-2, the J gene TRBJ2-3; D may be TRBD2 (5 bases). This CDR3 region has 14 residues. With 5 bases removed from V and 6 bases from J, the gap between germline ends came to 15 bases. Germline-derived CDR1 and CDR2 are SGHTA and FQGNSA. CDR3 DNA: TGTGCCAGCAGCGTTCTAGCTTTCTCGGATACGCAGTATTTT. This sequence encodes CASSVLAFSDTQYF. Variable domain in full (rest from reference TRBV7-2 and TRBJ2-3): GAGVSQSPSNKVTEKGKDVELRCDPISGHTALYWYRQSLGQGLEFLIYFQGNSAPDKSGLPSDRFSAERTGGSVSTLTIQRTQQEDSAVYLCASSVLAFSDTQYFGPGTRLTVL.

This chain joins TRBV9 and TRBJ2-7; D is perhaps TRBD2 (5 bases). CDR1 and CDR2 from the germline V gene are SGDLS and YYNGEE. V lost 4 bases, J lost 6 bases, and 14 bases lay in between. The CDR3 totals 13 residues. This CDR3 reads CASSPDPGIEQYF. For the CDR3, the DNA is TGTGCCAGCAGCCCCGACCCCGGGATCGAGCAGTACTTC. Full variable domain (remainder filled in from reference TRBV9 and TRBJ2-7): DSGVTQTPKHLITATGQRVTLRCSPRSGDLSVYWYQQSLDQGLQFLIQYYNGEERAKGNILERFSAQQFPDLHSELNLSSLELGDSALYFCASSPDPGIEQYFGPGTRLTVT.

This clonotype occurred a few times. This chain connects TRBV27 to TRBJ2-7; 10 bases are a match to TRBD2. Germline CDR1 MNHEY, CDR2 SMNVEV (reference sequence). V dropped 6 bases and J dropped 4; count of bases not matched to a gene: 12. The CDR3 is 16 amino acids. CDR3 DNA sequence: TGTGCCAGCAGGACCTTACTAGCGGGATCTTGGTACGAGCAGTACTTC. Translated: CASRTLLAGSWYEQYF.

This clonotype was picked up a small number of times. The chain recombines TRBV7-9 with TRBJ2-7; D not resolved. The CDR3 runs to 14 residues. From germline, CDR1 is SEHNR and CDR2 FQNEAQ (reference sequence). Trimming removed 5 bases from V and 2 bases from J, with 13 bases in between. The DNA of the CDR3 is TGTGCCAGCAGCCAATCGACAACAACCTACGAGCAGTACTTC. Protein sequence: CASSQSTTTYEQYF.

The CDR3 spells CASSYGQASYEQYF. The DNA of the CDR3 is TGTGCCAGCAGTTACGGACAGGCTTCCTACGAGCAGTACTTC. The J gene is TRBJ2-7, the V gene TRBV6-2 or TRBV6-3, with 7 bases aligning to TRBD1. This CDR3 has 14 amino acids. Trimming removed 2 bases from V and 1 base from J; junction bases left unmatched: 2. Germline V gene lookup returns CDR1 MNHEY and CDR2 SVGEGT.

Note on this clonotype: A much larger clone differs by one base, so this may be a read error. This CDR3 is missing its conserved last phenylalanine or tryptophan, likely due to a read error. The CDR3 here is CASSPSMGQTNQPQHS. The CDR3 coding sequence is TGTGCCAGCAGCCCATCTATGGGACAGACGAATCAGCCCCAGCATTCT. The chain employs TRBV6-5 and TRBJ1-5; TRBD1 matches at 7 bases. The CDR3 runs to 16 residues. Germline CDR1 and CDR2: MNHEY and SVGAGI. Trimming removed 6 bases from V and 4 bases from J; junction bases left unmatched: 12.

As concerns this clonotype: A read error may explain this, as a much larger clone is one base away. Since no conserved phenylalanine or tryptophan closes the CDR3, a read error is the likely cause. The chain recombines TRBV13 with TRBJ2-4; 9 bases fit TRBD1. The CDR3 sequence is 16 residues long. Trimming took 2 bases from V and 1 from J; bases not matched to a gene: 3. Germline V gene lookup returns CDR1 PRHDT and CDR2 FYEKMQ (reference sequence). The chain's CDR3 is CASSLQGTGAKNIQYL. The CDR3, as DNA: TGTGCCAGCAGCTTACAGGGGACAGGGGCCAAAAACATTCAGTACTTA.

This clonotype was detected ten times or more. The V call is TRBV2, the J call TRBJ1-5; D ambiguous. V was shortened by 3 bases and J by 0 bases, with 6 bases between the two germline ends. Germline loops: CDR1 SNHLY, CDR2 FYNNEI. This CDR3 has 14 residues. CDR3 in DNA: TGTGCCAGCAGTGACAGCTATAGCAATCAGCCCCAGCATTTT. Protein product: CASSDSYSNQPQHF.

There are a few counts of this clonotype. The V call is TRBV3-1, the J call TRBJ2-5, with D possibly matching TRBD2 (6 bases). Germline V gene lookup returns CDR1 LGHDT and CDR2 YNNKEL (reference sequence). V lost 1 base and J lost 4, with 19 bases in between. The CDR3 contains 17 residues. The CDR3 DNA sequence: TGTGCCAGCAGCCAAGTCCGCGGACTGCTGGGGGGAGAGACCCAGTACTTC. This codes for CASSQVRGLLGGETQYF.

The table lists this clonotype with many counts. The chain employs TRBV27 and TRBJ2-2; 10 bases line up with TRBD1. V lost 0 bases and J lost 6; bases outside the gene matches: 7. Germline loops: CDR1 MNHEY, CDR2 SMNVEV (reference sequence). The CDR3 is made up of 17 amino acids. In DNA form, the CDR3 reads TGTGCCAGCAGTTTATCCCGGACAGGGGGATTAGCCGGGGAGCTGTTTTTT. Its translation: CASSLSRTGGLAGELFF.